This T cell receptor (beta chain) was captured in a study of T cells in localized non-small cell lung cancer. Findings and limits, study-wide: Sequencing covered just one tumor region, so heterogeneity cannot be ruled out. Adjacent lung held a median about 57 of the top 100 tumor clones.

The protocol was immunoSEQ multiplex PCR, while the TCRdb copy is restricted to in-frame clones and leaves out a portion. This sample carries around 70,000 clones, roughly nine tenths of them seen once, and the ten largest clones take roughly a fifth. To note about this clone: The antigen remains unidentified.

Sequenced here: peripheral blood, sampled before any cancer treatment. This sequence originates from a male donor aged 60 or over with stage III squamous cell lung carcinoma.

CDR3 in DNA: TGTGCCAGCAGGTCGACAGATGGGAACACTGAAGCTTTCTTT. Translated: CASRSTDGNTEAFF. The V call is TRBV2, the J call TRBJ1-1, with D perhaps TRBD1 (5 bases). Per the germline V gene, CDR1 is SNHLY and CDR2 is FYNNEI. Trimming pared 6 bases from V and 1 base from J, leaving 12 bases between. The CDR3 length is 14 residues. The full variable domain, in which reference TRBV2 and TRBJ1-1 provide the parts outside the CDR3, is EPEVTQTPSHQVTQMGQEVILRCVPISNHLYFYWYRQILGQKVEFLVSFYNNEISEKSEIFDDQFSVERPDGSNFTLKIRSTKLEDSAMYFCASRSTDGNTEAFFGQGTRLTVV.